This T cell receptor beta chain was identified in a study of T cells in Graves' hyperthyroidism and ophthalmopathy. Findings and caveats of the study: Expanded thyroid clonotypes (above 0.001) were mostly also found in blood. In validation, the model predicted ophthalmopathy. These predictions came a median approximately 5.9 months before onset.

This clonotype occurred many times. Its target is unknown. V lost 1 base, J lost 6 bases, and 3 bases stayed unmatched. This CDR3 region has 13 residues. In germline, CDR1 is SQVTM, CDR2 ANQGSEA. Researchers amplified the TCR beta CDR3 regions from RNA transcripts. HTBI primers were employed in a first-round RT-PCR of the TCR CDR3. In TCRdb, the multiplex PCR reads were re-called with MiXCR into one record per CDR3 protein. The table shows 550,000 to 600,000 distinct CDR3 sequences, with 12% to 15% occurring only once. The clonotype originates from a young woman with Graves' ophthalmopathy. Sample: blood. The V gene is TRBV29-1, the J gene TRBJ2-1; 7 nucleotides agree with TRBD2. The CDR3, as DNA: TGCAGCGTTGAAGGGACTAGTATCAATGAGCAGTTCTTC. Amino acids: CSVEGTSINEQFF.